This TCR beta chain derives from a study of blood T cell repertoires in COVID-19. Sequencing was performed with immunoSEQ multiplex PCR; in TCRdb, only in-frame clones are kept and a portion is missing. The profile shows 25,000 to 30,000 clones, roughly 80% of them singletons. This clone was recorded only once. Germline assignment: CDR1 SGDLS and CDR2 YYNGEE. The CDR3 has 14 amino acids. V was pared by 4 bases and J by 2 bases, with 5 bases of the junction left unmatched. Sequenced material: peripheral blood. This TCR derives from a man aged 50 or older with active or convalescent COVID-19. The chain couples TRBV9 to TRBJ2-5; TRBD1 matches at 7 bases. The CDR3 loop is CASSQGTDQETQYF. The CDR3 region has the DNA TGTGCCAGCAGCCAGGGGACAGATCAAGAGACCCAGTACTTC. The whole variable domain, remainder taken from reference TRBV9 and TRBJ2-5, is DSGVTQTPKHLITATGQRVTLRCSPRSGDLSVYWYQQSLDQGLQFLIQYYNGEERAKGNILERFSAQQFPDLHSELNLSSLELGDSALYFCASSQGTDQETQYFGPGTRLLVL.